This T cell receptor (beta chain) was captured by sequencing in a study of CD8 T cells in Susac syndrome (dated by TCRdb to about 2019). Background for the entire study: Repertoire sequencing was used to test whether CD8+ T cell activation and differentiation in Susac syndrome was antigen driven. Paper-wide results and their limitations: The TCR sequencing and HLA analysis was acknowledged to have included a relatively small number of individuals.

RNA was extracted using the RNeasy kit, and about 0.45 to 1 ug of the RNA was reverse transcribed with random hexamers. The immunoSEQ multiplex PCR assay, covering 54 Vbeta and 13 Jbeta segments, was used to amplify TCR beta CDR3 regions. PCR amplification bias was corrected by using a synthetic template baseline for primer optimization and computational correction. The original methods were these. Reads were assigned to V, D and J genes according to IMGT and analyzed in immunoSEQ Analyzer, with only productive sequences retained. To calculate clonality, Shannon entropy was normalized by log2 of the number of productive unique sequences and then subtracted from one. For each patient and control, public and private clones were evaluated within the 100 most prevalent clones. Susac-specific clones were defined as absent from healthy and MS cohorts, 1052 published viral clones and other ImmuneACCESS disease sequences. TCRdb applied fastp at Q25 and MiXCR to the public reads, then kept only in-frame beta chains. All rows with the same CDR3 protein become a single entry with the most common DNA and genes. The V and J calls reflect TCRdb's pipeline rather than the authors' work. Recorded for this sample are 180,000 or so distinct CDR3 sequences; about 95% of them occurred a single time. The leading ten clones occupy around 0.11% of the sample.

Peripheral blood CD8+ and CD4+ T cells from healthy donors, Susac syndrome patients and multiple sclerosis patients were profiled using high-throughput TCR beta sequencing. The healthy donors served as controls matched for age and sex. Bulk CD8+ and CD4+ T cells were purified by magnetic negative isolation, while CD8+ TEMRA cells were enriched using FACS. Blood was drawn into EDTA tubes, processed within 24 hours, and PBMCs were isolated by density gradient centrifugation. PBMCs intended for TCR sequencing were cryopreserved in liquid nitrogen and were subsequently thawed in a 37 degrees C water bath. The sorted or isolated CD4+, CD8+ and CD8+ TEMRA cells reached a purity of at least 90%. This clonotype was seen a single time. It lacks a known antigen. Per-base quality was not reported, and no clone a single base away is much larger than it. A read on its own is weak evidence. The receptor comes from a human donor in good health. Specimen: CD4+ T cells from PBMCs.

The DNA sequence is TGTGCCACCAGCACCAGCGGGAGGGGTAAGGACAATGAGCAGTTCTTC. It codes for CATSTSGRGKDNEQFF. The chain is made from TRBV15 and TRBJ2-1, and 10 bases in between align with TRBD2. For CDR1 and CDR2, the germline V gene (reference sequence) lists LNHNV and YYDKDF. V trim: 4 bases; J trim: 5 bases; unmatched bases: 8. Counted from cysteine to phenylalanine, this CDR3 has 16 amino acids. The retained sequence is limited to the CDR3, 48 bases, with the frame set at the first base.